This TCR beta chain stems from a study of T-cell memory formation after mild COVID-19. After removal of 5 bases from V and 6 bases from J, the junction contained 16 bases not matched to a gene. Germline loops: CDR1 SEHNR, CDR2 FQNEAQ (reference sequence). The CDR3 has 17 amino acids. TCRdb independently ran MiXCR on the 5' RACE reads; one entry per CDR3 protein. The sample lists fewer than 250,000 distinct CDR3 sequences; around 20% were seen once. This clonotype occurred a few times. What it recognizes is unknown. Study-wide results and caveats: Contracting CD4+ clones sat mainly in CM and EM; CD8+ in EMRA. That cross-reactive memory joined was suggested by some responding clones appearing in pre-infection memory.

The source of this sequence is an adult woman who had mild COVID-19 (a few samples of this study predate the infection). Cell type and time point are not known. The rearrangement joins TRBV7-9 to TRBJ2-3; 8 nucleotides agree with TRBD2. Sequences were obtained from PBMCs or a T cell subset sorted from them (not recorded which). This CDR3 is CASSPRLATGNIDTQYF. In DNA, the CDR3 is TGTGCCAGCAGCCCCAGACTAGCGACGGGCAATATCGATACGCAGTATTTT.